Described below is a single T cell receptor (beta chain) sequence and its context. Its antigen is unknown. The source of the sample is a study of cytomegalovirus exposure and HLA in healthy donors. Primers for the PCR totalled 60 Vbeta and 13 Jbeta. The data were produced by immunoSEQ multiplex PCR, yet TCRdb's version contains in-frame clones alone and is incomplete. Here the sample spans roughly 120,000 clones, 80% to 85% being singletons. V gave up 7 bases and J gave up 0 bases; unmatched junction bases: 9. The CDR3 extends over 17 amino acids. Per germline, CDR1 MDHEN and CDR2 SYDVKM. General study findings and limits: The study labeled around 160 TCR beta chains cytomegalovirus-associated. Presence/absence analysis assumed near-uniform sequencing depth across donors. More than 15,000 TCR beta sequences were associated with HLA alleles at 0.05 false discovery rate in a later analysis.

The sequenced material came from PBMCs. The V gene is TRBV28, the J gene TRBJ1-5; TRBD1 aligns across 10 bases. This sequence was found in a woman under 40 in good health and CMV-seronegative. The CDR3 coding sequence is TGTGCCAGCACTCCGGGACAGGGGCCTTATAGCAATCAGCCCCAGCATTTT. Amino acids: CASTPGQGPYSNQPQHF.